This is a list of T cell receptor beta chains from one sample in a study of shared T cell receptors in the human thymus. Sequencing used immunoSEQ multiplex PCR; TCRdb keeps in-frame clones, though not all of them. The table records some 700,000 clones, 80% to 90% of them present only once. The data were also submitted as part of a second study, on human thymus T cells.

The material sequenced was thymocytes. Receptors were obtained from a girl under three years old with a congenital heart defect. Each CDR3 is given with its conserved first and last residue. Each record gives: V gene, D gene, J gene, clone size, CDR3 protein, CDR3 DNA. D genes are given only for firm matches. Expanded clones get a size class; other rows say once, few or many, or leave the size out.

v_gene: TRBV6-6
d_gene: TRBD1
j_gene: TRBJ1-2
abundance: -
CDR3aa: CASGTTGEGYTF
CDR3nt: TGTGCCAGCGGTACGACAGGGGAGGGCTACACCTTC

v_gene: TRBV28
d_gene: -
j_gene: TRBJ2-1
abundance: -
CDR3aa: CASSFPPRPRGVNYNEQFF
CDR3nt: TGTGCCAGCAGTTTTCCGCCCCGCCCCCGGGGAGTAAACTACAATGAGCAGTTCTTC

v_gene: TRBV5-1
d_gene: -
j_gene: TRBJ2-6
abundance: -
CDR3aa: CASMGGGGMAGANVLTF
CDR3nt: TGCGCCAGCATGGGCGGTGGGGGGATGGCTGGGGCCAACGTCCTGACTTTC

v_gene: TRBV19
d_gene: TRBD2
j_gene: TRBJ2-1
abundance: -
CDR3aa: CASSIRLAGVNNEQFF
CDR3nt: TGTGCCAGTAGTATCCGACTAGCGGGGGTAAACAATGAGCAGTTCTTC

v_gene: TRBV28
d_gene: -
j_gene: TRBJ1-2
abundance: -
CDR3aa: CASNLNPPPPQYGYTF
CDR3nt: TGTGCCAGCAACCTAAACCCACCCCCCCCTCAATATGGCTACACCTTC

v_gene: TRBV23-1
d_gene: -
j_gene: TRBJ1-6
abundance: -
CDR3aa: CASSPYNSPLHF
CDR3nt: TGCGCCAGCAGTCCGTATAATTCACCCCTCCACTTT

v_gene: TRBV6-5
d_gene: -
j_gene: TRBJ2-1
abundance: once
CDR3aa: CASSHTVVEQFF
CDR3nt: TGTGCCAGCAGTCATACGGTCGTCGAGCAGTTCTTC

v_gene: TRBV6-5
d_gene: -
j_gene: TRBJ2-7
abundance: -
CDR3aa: CASSYSGGGATQEQYF
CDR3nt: TGTGCCAGCAGTTACTCCGGTGGCGGGGCAACGCAAGAGCAGTACTTC

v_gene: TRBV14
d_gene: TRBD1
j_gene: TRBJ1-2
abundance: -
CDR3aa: CASTPGRGLNYGYTF
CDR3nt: TGTGCCAGCACGCCTGGCAGGGGGTTAAACTATGGCTACACCTTC

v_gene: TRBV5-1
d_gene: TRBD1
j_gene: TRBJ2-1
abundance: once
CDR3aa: CASSFRGEQFF
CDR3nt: TGCGCCAGCAGCTTCAGGGGGGAGCAGTTCTTC

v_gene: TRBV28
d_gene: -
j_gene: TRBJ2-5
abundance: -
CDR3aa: CAGGVSGNQETQYF
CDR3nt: TGTGCCGGCGGGGTATCGGGGAATCAAGAGACCCAGTACTTC

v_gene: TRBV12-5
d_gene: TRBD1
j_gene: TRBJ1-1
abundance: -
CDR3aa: CASGLAPGGLNTEAFF
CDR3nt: TGTGCTAGTGGTTTGGCGCCAGGGGGCCTGAACACTGAAGCTTTCTTT

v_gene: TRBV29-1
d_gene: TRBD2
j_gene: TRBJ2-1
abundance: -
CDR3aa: CSVVTERGALHSYNEQFF
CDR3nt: TGCAGCGTTGTGACGGAGCGGGGGGCCCTACACTCCTACAATGAGCAGTTCTTC

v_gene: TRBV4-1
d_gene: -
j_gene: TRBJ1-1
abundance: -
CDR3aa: CASSNRDTEAFF
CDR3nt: TGCGCCAGCAGCAACCGGGACACTGAAGCTTTCTTT

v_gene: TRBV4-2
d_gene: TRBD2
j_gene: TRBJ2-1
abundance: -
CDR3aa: CASSSRRAGGNEQFF
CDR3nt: TGTGCCAGCAGCTCACGGCGTGCGGGAGGCAATGAGCAGTTCTTC

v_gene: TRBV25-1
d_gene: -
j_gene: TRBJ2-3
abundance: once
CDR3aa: CASSEYNRDKSTDTQYF
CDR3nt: TGTGCCAGCAGTGAATACAACCGGGACAAGAGCACAGATACGCAGTATTTT

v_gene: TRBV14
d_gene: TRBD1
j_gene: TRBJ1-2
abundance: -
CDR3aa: CASSQVRGPYYNYGYTF
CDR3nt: TGTGCCAGCAGCCAAGTCAGGGGGCCCTACTATAACTATGGCTACACCTTC

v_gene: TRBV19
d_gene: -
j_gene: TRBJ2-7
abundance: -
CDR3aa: CASSMVPEGAYEQYF
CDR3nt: TGTGCCAGTAGTATGGTTCCGGAAGGAGCCTACGAGCAGTACTTC

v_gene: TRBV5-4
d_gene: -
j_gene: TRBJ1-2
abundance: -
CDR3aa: CASSSRGVRYGYTF
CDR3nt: TGTGCCAGCAGCTCCCGGGGGGTTCGCTATGGCTACACCTTC

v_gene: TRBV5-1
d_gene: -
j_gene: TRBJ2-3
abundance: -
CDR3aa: CASSPQRDTQYF
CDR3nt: TGCGCCAGCAGCCCCCAACGGGATACGCAGTATTTT

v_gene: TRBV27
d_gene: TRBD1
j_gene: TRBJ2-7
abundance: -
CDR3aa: CASSSRGLPSYEQYF
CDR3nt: TGTGCCAGCAGTTCCAGGGGGCTGCCCTCCTACGAGCAGTACTTC

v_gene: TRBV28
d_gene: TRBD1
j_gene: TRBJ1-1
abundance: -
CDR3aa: CASRPKTGGTEAFF
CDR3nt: TGTGCCAGCAGACCCAAAACAGGGGGAACTGAAGCTTTCTTT

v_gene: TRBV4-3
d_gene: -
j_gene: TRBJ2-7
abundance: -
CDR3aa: CASSPNIKLLEQYF
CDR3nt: TGCGCCAGCAGCCCCAATATCAAGCTACTAGAACAGTACTTC

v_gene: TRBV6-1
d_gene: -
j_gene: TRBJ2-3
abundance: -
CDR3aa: CASSYEESDTQYF
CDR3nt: TGTGCCAGCAGTTATGAGGAATCAGATACGCAGTATTTT

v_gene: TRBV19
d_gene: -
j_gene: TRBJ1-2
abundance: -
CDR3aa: CASSISLRGLDSRFYGYTF
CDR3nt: TGTGCCAGTAGTATTTCATTGCGAGGGCTGGACTCCCGATTTTATGGCTACACCTTC

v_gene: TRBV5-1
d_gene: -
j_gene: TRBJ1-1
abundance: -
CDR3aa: CASSWRDPMNTEAFF
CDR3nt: TGCGCCAGCAGCTGGCGGGACCCCATGAACACTGAAGCTTTCTTT

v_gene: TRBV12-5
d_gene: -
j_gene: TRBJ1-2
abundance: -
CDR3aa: CASGLEVDSNYGYTF
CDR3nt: TGTGCTAGTGGTTTGGAAGTAGACAGCAACTATGGCTACACCTTC

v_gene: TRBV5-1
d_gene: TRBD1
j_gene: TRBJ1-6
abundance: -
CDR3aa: CASSQGQCSSPLHF
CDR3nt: TGCGCCAGCAGCCAGGGACAGTGCTCTTCACCCCTCCACTTT

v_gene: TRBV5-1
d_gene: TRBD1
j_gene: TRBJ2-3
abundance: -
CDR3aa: CASSPGQGGTDTQYF
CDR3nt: TGCGCCAGCAGTCCGGGACAGGGTGGTACAGATACGCAGTATTTT

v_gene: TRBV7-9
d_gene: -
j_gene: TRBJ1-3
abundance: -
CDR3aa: CASSLVAGRGVNTGNTIYF
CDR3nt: TGTGCCAGCAGCTTAGTCGCGGGCAGGGGAGTAAATACTGGAAACACCATATATTTT

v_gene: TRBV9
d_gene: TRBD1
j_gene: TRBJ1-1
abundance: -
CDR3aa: CASSPPTGVGTEAFF
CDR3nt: TGTGCCAGCAGCCCCCCGACAGGGGTTGGTACTGAAGCTTTCTTT

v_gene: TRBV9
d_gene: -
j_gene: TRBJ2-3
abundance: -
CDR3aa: CASSIQGTQYF
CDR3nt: TGTGCCAGCAGCATCCAGGGAACGCAGTATTTT

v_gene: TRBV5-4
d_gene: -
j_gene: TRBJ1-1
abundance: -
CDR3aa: CASSLFGDTEAFF
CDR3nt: TGTGCCAGCAGCTTGTTCGGGGACACTGAAGCTTTCTTT

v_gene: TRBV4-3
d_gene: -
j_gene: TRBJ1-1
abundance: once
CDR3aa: CASSETGFSEAFF
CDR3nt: TGCGCCAGCAGCGAGACGGGGTTTTCTGAAGCTTTCTTT

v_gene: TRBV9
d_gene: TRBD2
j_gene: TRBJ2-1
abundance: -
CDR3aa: CASSVAPSGGANEQFF
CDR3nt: TGTGCCAGCAGCGTAGCGCCTAGCGGGGGAGCCAATGAGCAGTTCTTC

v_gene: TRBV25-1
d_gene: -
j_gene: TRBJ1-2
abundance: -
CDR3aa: CASSLQGHGYTF
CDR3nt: TGTGCCAGCTCTCTCCAGGGGCATGGCTACACCTTC

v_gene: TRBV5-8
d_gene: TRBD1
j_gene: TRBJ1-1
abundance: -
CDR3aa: CASRDRGGTEAFF
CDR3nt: TGTGCCAGCAGGGACAGGGGGGGTACTGAAGCTTTCTTT

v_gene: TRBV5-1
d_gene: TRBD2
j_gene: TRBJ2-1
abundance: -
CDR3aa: CASSFGSSGGIITNEQFF
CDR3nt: TGCGCCAGCAGCTTTGGAAGCAGCGGGGGAATCATAACTAATGAGCAGTTCTTC